Included here is one T cell receptor delta chain sequence, with context. This clone was detected ten times or more. Its antigen is currently not known. TCRdb shows a much larger clone's protein in place of this DNA's translation, and the two differ at residue 15, likely through a read error; the protein shown is translated from the DNA. The library was generated by multiplex PCR. Instrument used: Illumina MiSeq. Every sorted gammadelta T cell sample had both its TCR gamma (TRG) and TCR delta (TRD) chains sequenced. The original pipeline was this. Clonotype tree plots, accumulated frequency of the top 20 clonotypes, diversity index (DI) and D75 metrics were included in the repertoire analyses. In TCRdb, clones were called once more from the public reads by CATT, and rows of identical DNA were later combined. The V and J calls and clone size are TCRdb's, not the authors'. For this sample the table gives about 57,000 delta-chain clones, of which around 1.7% were detected only once. Of the sample, about 15% is held by the ten largest clones.

CDR1 is given as GEAIGNYY and CDR2 as EKD, both from the germline V gene. CDR3 length: 17 amino acids, cysteine to phenylalanine. Just the 51-base CDR3 DNA is kept, in frame starting at base 1. Vgamma9/Vdelta2+ and Vdelta2-negative gammadelta T cell populations were flow-sorted from peripheral blood mononuclear cells for bulk TCR repertoire analysis. The data are from a study of γδ T cells in repeated Plasmodium falciparum infection (dated by TCRdb to the early 2020s). For context, the study as a whole: The natural-infection arm enrolled Malian children exposed to intense seasonal malaria transmission and compared the Malian children with Australian children matched for age and gender. Malian gammadelta TCR repertoires were analysed cross-sectionally during no-transmission periods and longitudinally across acute febrile malaria episodes. In the study, the shaping of the human gammadelta T cell repertoire by repeated Plasmodium falciparum infection was examined using natural infection in Mali and controlled human malaria infection. Samples from controlled-infection subjects were taken at baseline, just before selected infections, and 21 days after each infection. Four to six malaria-naive U.S. adults underwent four controlled human malaria infections by bites from P. falciparum NF54-infected Anopheles stephensi mosquitoes over about 640 days. What the authors observed across the whole study: Because the controlled-infection cohort was small, analysis of inter-individual variability in gammadelta T cell responses was limited. In Vdelta2-negative, largely Vdelta1+, gammadelta TCR repertoires, repeated controlled infections appeared to drive waves of new clonotype selection. The Malian cohort was drawn from a small rural village made up mostly of one ethnic group, which limits generalizability. A highly stable polyclonal repertoire over time and infection, with many inter-individual overlapping TCRgamma sequences, was shown by Vgamma9/Vdelta2+ TCR repertoires. Compared with the repertoires of Australian children, the Vdelta2-negative gammadelta TCR repertoires of Malian children appeared more clonally expanded, less diverse and less shared.

Sequenced material: gamma-delta T cells from blood. The source of this sequence is a pool of human donors (malaria-infected and uninfected, not separated). The J segment was not called; the V segment is TRDV2; TRDD3 is taken as the D call from the table, unchecked against the DNA. Here is the DNA: TGTGCCTGCTTCCACGGGGATACATCAGCGGAAGTCAGACCCCCGATCTTT. It codes for CACFHGDTSAEVRPPIF.